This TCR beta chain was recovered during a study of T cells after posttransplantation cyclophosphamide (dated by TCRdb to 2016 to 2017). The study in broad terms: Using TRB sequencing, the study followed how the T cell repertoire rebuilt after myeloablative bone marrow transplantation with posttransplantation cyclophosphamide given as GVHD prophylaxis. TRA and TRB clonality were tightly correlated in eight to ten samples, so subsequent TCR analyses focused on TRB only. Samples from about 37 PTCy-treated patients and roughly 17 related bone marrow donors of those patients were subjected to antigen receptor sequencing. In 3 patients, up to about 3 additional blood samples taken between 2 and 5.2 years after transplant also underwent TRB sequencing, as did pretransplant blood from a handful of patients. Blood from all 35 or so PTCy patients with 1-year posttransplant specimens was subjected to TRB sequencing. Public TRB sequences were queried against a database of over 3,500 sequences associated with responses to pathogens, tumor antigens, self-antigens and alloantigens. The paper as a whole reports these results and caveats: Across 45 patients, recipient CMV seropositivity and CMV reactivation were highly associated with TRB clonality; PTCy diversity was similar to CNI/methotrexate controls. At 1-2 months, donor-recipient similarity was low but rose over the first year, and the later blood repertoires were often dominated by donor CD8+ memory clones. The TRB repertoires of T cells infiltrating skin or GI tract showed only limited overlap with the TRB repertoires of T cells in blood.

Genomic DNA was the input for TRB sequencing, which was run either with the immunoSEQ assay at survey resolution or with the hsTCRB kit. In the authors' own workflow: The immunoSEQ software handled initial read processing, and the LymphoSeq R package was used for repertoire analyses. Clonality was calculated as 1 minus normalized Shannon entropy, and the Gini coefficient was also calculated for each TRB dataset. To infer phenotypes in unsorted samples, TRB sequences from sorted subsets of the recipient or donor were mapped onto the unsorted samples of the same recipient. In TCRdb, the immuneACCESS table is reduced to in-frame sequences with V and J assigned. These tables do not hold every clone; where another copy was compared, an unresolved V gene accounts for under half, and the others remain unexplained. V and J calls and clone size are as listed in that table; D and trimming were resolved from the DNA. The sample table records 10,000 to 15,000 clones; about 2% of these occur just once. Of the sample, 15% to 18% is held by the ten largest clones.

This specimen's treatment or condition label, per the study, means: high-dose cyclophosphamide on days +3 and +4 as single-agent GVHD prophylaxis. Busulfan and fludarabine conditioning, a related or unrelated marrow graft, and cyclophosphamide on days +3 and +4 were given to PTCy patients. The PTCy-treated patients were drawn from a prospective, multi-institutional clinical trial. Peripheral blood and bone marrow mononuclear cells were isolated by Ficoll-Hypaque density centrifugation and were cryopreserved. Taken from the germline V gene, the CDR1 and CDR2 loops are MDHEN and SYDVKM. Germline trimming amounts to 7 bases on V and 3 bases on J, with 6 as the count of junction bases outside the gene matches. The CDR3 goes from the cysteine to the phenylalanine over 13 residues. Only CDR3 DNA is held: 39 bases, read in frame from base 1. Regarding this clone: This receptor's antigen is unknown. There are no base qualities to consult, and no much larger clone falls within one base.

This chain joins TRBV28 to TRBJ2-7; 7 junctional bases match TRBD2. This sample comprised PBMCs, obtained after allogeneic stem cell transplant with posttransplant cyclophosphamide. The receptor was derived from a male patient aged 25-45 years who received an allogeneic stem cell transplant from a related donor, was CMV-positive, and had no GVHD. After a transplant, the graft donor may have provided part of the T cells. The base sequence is TGTGCCAGCAACATAGCGGGCGTCTACGAGCAGTACTTC. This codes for CASNIAGVYEQYF.